The clone carrying this T cell receptor (beta chain) occurred once. Germline CDR1 SGDLS, CDR2 YYNGEE. The ends were cut back, 0 bases at V and 4 bases at J, with 11 bases in the middle. This CDR3 spans 14 amino acids. Data came from immunoSEQ multiplex PCR; TCRdb stores just in-frame clones and leaves some out. Of under 70,000 clones listed, around 91% are singletons. The sample is drawn from a study of technical replicates of blood from several donors. This receptor was taken from a human donor in good health. Sequencing was performed on T cells isolated from PBMCs. J is TRBJ2-7 and V is TRBV9; TRBD2 might be the D (5 bases). This CDR3 is CASSVGGPGYEQYF. As DNA, the CDR3 is TGTGCCAGCAGCGTAGGTGGACCGGGGTACGAGCAGTACTTC.